This is a list of T cell receptor beta chains from one sample in a study of OX40 agonist ivuxolimab in advanced cancers. TCRdb's copy holds only in-frame clones and misses some; the assay was immunoSEQ multiplex PCR. The repertoire holds about 5,500 clones, with 84% as singletons. The material sequenced was CD4+ or CD8+ T cells sorted from blood, taken in a trial of the OX40 agonist ivuxolimab. The receptors derive from an adult with an advanced solid tumor such as melanoma, head and neck, liver or kidney cancer. The CDR3 runs from the conserved cysteine through the conserved F or W. A D gene is named only where the DNA matches it firmly.

j_call: TRBJ2-1; d_call: NA; v_call: TRBV28; cdr3_aa: CASSNYPPLADSYNEQFF
j_call: TRBJ2-3; d_call: NA; v_call: TRBV12-5; cdr3_aa: CASGLVLGPGVTDTQYF
j_call: TRBJ1-1; d_call: NA; v_call: TRBV5-4; cdr3_aa: CASARGGTEAFF
j_call: TRBJ2-1; d_call: NA; v_call: TRBV16; cdr3_aa: CASSQFASSYNEQFF
j_call: TRBJ2-7; d_call: NA; v_call: TRBV29-1; cdr3_aa: CSVEANYEQYF
j_call: TRBJ2-5; d_call: NA; v_call: TRBV5-1; cdr3_aa: CASSFRGSGSETQYF
j_call: TRBJ2-1; d_call: TRBD2; v_call: TRBV7-2; cdr3_aa: CASSWSGSGDEQFF
j_call: TRBJ2-3; d_call: TRBD1; v_call: TRBV2; cdr3_aa: CASREPGQDTQYF
j_call: TRBJ2-2; d_call: NA; v_call: TRBV7-8; cdr3_aa: CASSLDGETGELFF
j_call: TRBJ2-1; d_call: NA; v_call: TRBV6-6; cdr3_aa: CASTPNGHEQFF
j_call: TRBJ2-4; d_call: TRBD2; v_call: TRBV30; cdr3_aa: CACQGTSGAAKNIQYF
j_call: TRBJ1-2; d_call: NA; v_call: TRBV19; cdr3_aa: CASMVEGEEMGYGYTF
j_call: TRBJ1-5; d_call: TRBD1; v_call: TRBV7-9; cdr3_aa: CASSSTGGTSNQPQHF
j_call: TRBJ1-6; d_call: NA; v_call: TRBV4-1; cdr3_aa: CASSLSGQPLHF
j_call: TRBJ2-7; d_call: TRBD1; v_call: TRBV28; cdr3_aa: CASGDSSYEQYF
j_call: TRBJ2-3; d_call: NA; v_call: TRBV6-5; cdr3_aa: CASSYLGAYADTQYF
j_call: TRBJ1-1; d_call: NA; v_call: TRBV10-2; cdr3_aa: CASSEQGGEAFF
j_call: TRBJ2-7; d_call: NA; v_call: TRBV11-2; cdr3_aa: CASSLETGFSYEQYF
j_call: TRBJ2-7; d_call: NA; v_call: TRBV6-1; cdr3_aa: CASSESPAAIYEQYF
j_call: TRBJ1-1; d_call: NA; v_call: TRBV27; cdr3_aa: CATREGGTEAFF
j_call: TRBJ2-7; d_call: NA; v_call: TRBV27; cdr3_aa: CASRGQWGPADEQYF
j_call: TRBJ1-3; d_call: NA; v_call: TRBV9; cdr3_aa: CASSASGAGNTIYF
j_call: TRBJ1-1; d_call: TRBD1; v_call: TRBV6-6; cdr3_aa: CASSYGDSEAFF
j_call: TRBJ2-1; d_call: TRBD2; v_call: TRBV28; cdr3_aa: CASSLLAGGPYNEQFF
j_call: TRBJ2-1; d_call: TRBD2; v_call: TRBV11-3; cdr3_aa: CASSLGVAGGLINEQFF
j_call: TRBJ2-5; d_call: TRBD2; v_call: TRBV12-5; cdr3_aa: CASGLPQAGGAQTQYF
j_call: TRBJ2-2; d_call: NA; v_call: TRBV9; cdr3_aa: CASSVTPGELFF
j_call: TRBJ1-1; d_call: TRBD1; v_call: TRBV28; cdr3_aa: CASSRPGQQAFF
j_call: TRBJ1-2; d_call: TRBD1; v_call: TRBV7-2; cdr3_aa: CASSGTEANYGYTF
j_call: TRBJ1-5; d_call: TRBD1; v_call: TRBV7-9; cdr3_aa: CASSSGTGSSNQPQHF
j_call: TRBJ2-3; d_call: NA; v_call: TRBV7-7; cdr3_aa: CASSLVRGRDTQYF
j_call: TRBJ2-1; d_call: NA; v_call: TRBV9; cdr3_aa: CASSPNGDEQFF
j_call: TRBJ2-7; d_call: NA; v_call: TRBV7-6; cdr3_aa: CASSLGAFSEQYF
j_call: TRBJ2-1; d_call: NA; v_call: TRBV30; cdr3_aa: CAWSVLVGEQFF
j_call: TRBJ2-5; d_call: NA; v_call: TRBV5-1; cdr3_aa: CASSDPRLRETQYF
j_call: TRBJ2-5; d_call: TRBD2; v_call: TRBV4-1; cdr3_aa: CASSKGAGGRETQYF
j_call: TRBJ2-2; d_call: NA; v_call: TRBV7-7; cdr3_aa: CASSLGRAATGELFF
j_call: TRBJ1-4; d_call: NA; v_call: TRBV2; cdr3_aa: CASSEALLGGGAGNEKLFF
j_call: TRBJ2-1; d_call: NA; v_call: TRBV11-2; cdr3_aa: CASSLGVDEQFF
j_call: TRBJ2-5; d_call: TRBD2; v_call: TRBV2; cdr3_aa: CASSSSRASGDQETQYF
j_call: TRBJ1-5; d_call: NA; v_call: TRBV27; cdr3_aa: CASRLGVNQPQHF
j_call: TRBJ1-2; d_call: NA; v_call: TRBV5-5; cdr3_aa: CASSLGGLSYTF
j_call: TRBJ1-5; d_call: TRBD1; v_call: TRBV7-9; cdr3_aa: CASSLGQGNQPQHF
j_call: TRBJ2-7; d_call: NA; v_call: TRBV29-1; cdr3_aa: CSVVGSYEQYF
j_call: TRBJ2-1; d_call: TRBD2; v_call: TRBV4-2; cdr3_aa: CASSQEGLGSNEQFF
j_call: TRBJ2-7; d_call: NA; v_call: TRBV6-6; cdr3_aa: CASFGRSYEQYF
j_call: TRBJ2-1; d_call: NA; v_call: TRBV27; cdr3_aa: CASSLSPGGNEQFF
j_call: TRBJ2-3; d_call: TRBD2; v_call: TRBV28; cdr3_aa: CASSLGLAGTSTDTQYF
j_call: TRBJ2-6; d_call: NA; v_call: TRBV9; cdr3_aa: CASSAGAGANVLTF
j_call: TRBJ2-4; d_call: NA; v_call: TRBV27; cdr3_aa: CASSLREELAKNIQYF
j_call: TRBJ2-4; d_call: NA; v_call: TRBV28; cdr3_aa: CASSPGRVAKNIQYF
j_call: TRBJ2-1; d_call: NA; v_call: TRBV6-6; cdr3_aa: CASSTDNEQFF
j_call: TRBJ2-1; d_call: TRBD1; v_call: TRBV6-6; cdr3_aa: CASIRDRKMNEQFF